This is a list of T cell receptor beta chains from one sample in a study of T cell responses to AZD1222 COVID-19 vaccine. Using immunoSEQ multiplex PCR, the repertoire was profiled, and TCRdb retains in-frame clones only, with some absent. The repertoire holds around 100,000 clones, 80% to 90% seen once, with roughly 22% in the top ten. The sequencing here drew on peripheral blood, taken on day 0 of AZD1222 vaccination. The receptors derive from an adult in good health. CDR3s include the opening cysteine and the closing phenylalanine or tryptophan. D genes are given only for firm matches. Only part of the rows carry a size: once, few, many, or a class if the clone is expanded.

j_call: TRBJ2-7; cdr3_length: 14; d_call: TRBD1; v_call: TRBV6-2/TRBV6-3; clone_size: few; cdr3_nt: TGTGCCAGCAGTTACTTAGGGGGCCTCTACGAGCAGTACTTC; cdr3_aa: CASSYLGGLYEQYF
j_call: TRBJ2-5; cdr3_length: 14; d_call: NA; v_call: TRBV10-3; clone_size: NA; cdr3_nt: TGTGCCATCACCTCCGGGACGGAAGGAGAGACCCAGTACTTC; cdr3_aa: CAITSGTEGETQYF
j_call: TRBJ1-1; cdr3_length: 14; d_call: NA; v_call: TRBV9; clone_size: NA; cdr3_nt: TGTGCCAGCAGCGTTGGCAGGGCGAACACTGAAGCTTTCTTT; cdr3_aa: CASSVGRANTEAFF
j_call: TRBJ1-2; cdr3_length: 14; d_call: NA; v_call: TRBV7-8; clone_size: NA; cdr3_nt: TGTGCCAGCAGCTTGGTAGAAGCTAACTATGGCTACACCTTC; cdr3_aa: CASSLVEANYGYTF
j_call: TRBJ1-5; cdr3_length: 14; d_call: NA; v_call: TRBV19; clone_size: NA; cdr3_nt: TGTGCCAGTAGGCAATCAGGGCCCAATCAGCCCCAGCATTTT; cdr3_aa: CASRQSGPNQPQHF
j_call: TRBJ1-1; cdr3_length: 14; d_call: TRBD1; v_call: TRBV19; clone_size: NA; cdr3_nt: TGTGCCACATGGGACAGGGGTTTGAACACTGAAGCTTTCTTT; cdr3_aa: CATWDRGLNTEAFF
j_call: TRBJ2-7; cdr3_length: 18; d_call: TRBD1; v_call: TRBV14; clone_size: NA; cdr3_nt: TGTGCCAGCAGCCCGCCACCGGGACAGGGGATCCGGGTCTACGAGCAGTACTTC; cdr3_aa: CASSPPPGQGIRVYEQYF
j_call: TRBJ2-7; cdr3_length: 16; d_call: TRBD2; v_call: TRBV5-1; clone_size: NA; cdr3_nt: TGCGCCAGCAGCCTTCGCGGACTAGCGGGCTCCTACGAGCAGTACTTC; cdr3_aa: CASSLRGLAGSYEQYF
j_call: TRBJ1-5; cdr3_length: 17; d_call: NA; v_call: TRBV19; clone_size: NA; cdr3_nt: TGTGCCAGTAGTCTCGCCCTTGACGGCGCAGGCGGTCAGCCCCAGCATTTT; cdr3_aa: CASSLALDGAGGQPQHF
j_call: TRBJ1-1; cdr3_length: 17; d_call: NA; v_call: TRBV4-2; clone_size: NA; cdr3_nt: TGTGCCAGCAGCGGTTTCGGCGGGGGGAAAGTGAACACTGAAGCTTTCTTT; cdr3_aa: CASSGFGGGKVNTEAFF
j_call: TRBJ2-1; cdr3_length: 12; d_call: NA; v_call: TRBV11-1; clone_size: NA; cdr3_nt: TGTGCCAGCAGCTTCCTCCCCGATGAGCAGTTCTTC; cdr3_aa: CASSFLPDEQFF
j_call: TRBJ2-2; cdr3_length: 14; d_call: NA; v_call: TRBV10-3; clone_size: NA; cdr3_nt: TGTGCCATCAGTGAGTCCCTGGCGAACGGGGAGCTGTTTTTT; cdr3_aa: CAISESLANGELFF
j_call: TRBJ2-5; cdr3_length: 14; d_call: NA; v_call: TRBV3-1/TRBV3-2; clone_size: once; cdr3_nt: TGTGCCAGCAGCCCCTCGGGACCTAAAGAGACCCAGTACTTC; cdr3_aa: CASSPSGPKETQYF
j_call: TRBJ1-6; cdr3_length: 17; d_call: TRBD1; v_call: TRBV15; clone_size: NA; cdr3_nt: TGTGCCACCAGCAGATTAGCCGGGACAGGGGTTCATTCACCCCTCCACTTT; cdr3_aa: CATSRLAGTGVHSPLHF
j_call: TRBJ1-3; cdr3_length: 13; d_call: NA; v_call: TRBV11-2; clone_size: once; cdr3_nt: TGTGCCAGCAGCTTAGCAGGGCGAAACACCATATATTTT; cdr3_aa: CASSLAGRNTIYF
j_call: TRBJ1-1; cdr3_length: 14; d_call: NA; v_call: TRBV5-1; clone_size: NA; cdr3_nt: TGCGCCAGCAGCTTGGCATCAGGGGCCACTGAAGCTTTCTTT; cdr3_aa: CASSLASGATEAFF
j_call: TRBJ1-2; cdr3_length: 13; d_call: NA; v_call: TRBV12-3/TRBV12-4; clone_size: NA; cdr3_nt: TGTGCCAGCAGTAGCGGACAGAGCTATGGCTACACCTTC; cdr3_aa: CASSSGQSYGYTF
j_call: TRBJ2-7; cdr3_length: 15; d_call: TRBD2; v_call: TRBV7-9; clone_size: NA; cdr3_nt: TGTGCCAGCAGCTTAGTACCTAGCGGTTCCTACGAGCAGTACTTC; cdr3_aa: CASSLVPSGSYEQYF
j_call: TRBJ2-3; cdr3_length: 13; d_call: NA; v_call: TRBV7-2; clone_size: NA; cdr3_nt: TGTGCCAGCTCCCCTTTGGGCACAGATACGCAGTATTTT; cdr3_aa: CASSPLGTDTQYF
j_call: TRBJ2-5; cdr3_length: 14; d_call: NA; v_call: TRBV4-3; clone_size: once; cdr3_nt: TGCGCCAGCAGCCAAGTGTCGTCTGGAGAGACCCAGTACTTC; cdr3_aa: CASSQVSSGETQYF
j_call: TRBJ1-2; cdr3_length: 14; d_call: NA; v_call: TRBV2; clone_size: NA; cdr3_nt: TGTGCCAGCAGTGAAGTTTTAGGGGGGTCTGGCTACACCTTC; cdr3_aa: CASSEVLGGSGYTF
j_call: TRBJ1-6; cdr3_length: 17; d_call: NA; v_call: TRBV19; clone_size: NA; cdr3_nt: TGTGCCAGTAGTATTATACAGCAGAAGACCTATAATTCACCCCTCCACTTT; cdr3_aa: CASSIIQQKTYNSPLHF
j_call: TRBJ1-2; cdr3_length: 12; d_call: NA; v_call: TRBV19; clone_size: NA; cdr3_nt: TGTGCCAGTAGTGATGACGACAGAGGCTACACCTTC; cdr3_aa: CASSDDDRGYTF
j_call: TRBJ1-4; cdr3_length: 13; d_call: NA; v_call: TRBV14; clone_size: NA; cdr3_nt: TGTGCCAGCAGCCCCCGGACACTCGAAAAACTGTTTTTT; cdr3_aa: CASSPRTLEKLFF